What follows are 17 T cell receptor beta chains derived from one specimen sequenced in a study of blood T cell repertoires in COVID-19. Sequenced by immunoSEQ multiplex PCR; TCRdb stores in-frame clones only, minus some. This table holds 130,000 to 150,000 clones, about 79% found once. The sample comprised peripheral blood. These receptor sequences come from a woman at least 80 years old with acute or convalescent COVID-19.

The chain uses TRBV7-9 and TRBJ2-1; 10 nucleotides align to TRBD2. The germline V gene encodes CDR1 SEHNR and CDR2 FQNEAQ (reference sequence). V trimming: 2 bases; J trimming: 6 bases; junction bases outside the gene matches: 10. This CDR3 has 17 residues. The CDR3 loop reads CASSLRRAGGLGNEQFF. The CDR3 DNA reads TGTGCCAGCAGCTTACGTCGAGCGGGGGGGCTCGGCAATGAGCAGTTCTTC.

This chain uses TRBV9 with TRBJ1-6; TRBD1 agrees at 9 bases. Germline V CDR1 and CDR2: SGDLS, YYNGEE. Germline trimming cut 0 bases from V and 5 bases from J; bases unmatched to any gene: 9. This CDR3 region has 18 residues. CDR3 sequence (DNA): TGTGCCAGCAGCGTAGAAGGAGGACGGGACAGGGATAATTCACCCCTCCACTTT. Translated: CASSVEGGRDRDNSPLHF.

J is TRBJ2-5 and V is TRBV10-3; tentatively, D is TRBD2 (5 bases). Germline V gene lookup returns CDR1 ENHRY and CDR2 SYGVKD. This CDR3 is built from 14 residues. Trimming stripped 2 bases from V and 1 base from J, with 8 bases between. The CDR3 sequence is CAISEGRPQETQYF. CDR3 coding DNA: TGTGCCATCAGTGAGGGGAGACCCCAAGAGACCCAGTACTTC.

The chain joins TRBV3-1 (or the pseudogene TRBV3-2) to TRBJ1-5; 8 bases agree with TRBD1. Germline CDR1 LGHDT, CDR2 YNNKEL (reference sequence). Unmatched junction bases numbered 7, after V lost 0 bases and J lost 6 bases. This CDR3 is built from 16 residues. DNA of the CDR3: TGTGCCAGCAGCCAAGAGGGCAGGGGGCGGGGTCAGCCCCAGCATTTT. Its protein is CASSQEGRGRGQPQHF.

This clone is a singleton in its sample. This rearrangement joins TRBV10-3 to TRBJ1-1; 9 bases fit TRBD1. CDR1 is ENHRY and CDR2 is SYGVKD in the germline V gene. The V and J ends lost 5 bases and 4 bases, in that order; junction bases with no gene match: 11. CDR3 size: 16 residues. CDR3 in DNA: TGTGCCATCAGTCCCGGGACAGGGAGGAGTGGCACTGAAGCTTTCTTT. It specifies CAISPGTGRSGTEAFF.

The chain combines TRBV7-2 with TRBJ2-7; D call uncertain. The CDR3 length is 14 residues. The germline CDR1 and CDR2 sequences are SGHTA and FQGNSA. The ends were cut back, 4 bases at V and 0 bases at J, with 10 bases in the middle. This CDR3 reads CASSYWASSYEQYF. For the CDR3, the DNA is TGTGCCAGCAGCTACTGGGCCAGCTCCTACGAGCAGTACTTC.

This clone came up a few times. The rearrangement uses TRBV10-3 and TRBJ1-4, with TRBD1 matching 9 bases. The CDR3 runs 17 residues. From germline, CDR1 is ENHRY and CDR2 SYGVKD. After removal of 0 bases from V and 6 bases from J, the junction contained 8 bases not matched to a gene. CDR3 region: CAISESEGTGRDEKLFF. The CDR3 coding sequence is TGTGCCATCAGTGAGTCCGAGGGGACAGGGCGGGATGAAAAACTGTTTTTT.

This chain connects TRBV2 to TRBJ2-7; TRBD1 aligns across 8 bases. Germline V lookup: CDR1 SNHLY, CDR2 FYNNEI. The ends lost 6 bases at V and 0 bases at J; junction bases unmatched: 1. The CDR3 extends over 13 amino acids. As DNA, the CDR3 is TGTGCCAGCAGGACAGGGGCCTCCTACGAGCAGTACTTC. It yields the protein CASRTGASYEQYF.

V and J are TRBV5-1 and TRBJ2-2; D not certain. V shed 3 bases and J shed 4 bases, with 13 bases lying between them. The V gene's germline CDR1 is SGHRS and CDR2 YFSETQ. The CDR3 has 15 amino acids. The chain's CDR3 is CASSSLSRSTGELFF. In DNA, the CDR3 is TGCGCCAGCAGCTCACTTTCTCGATCCACCGGGGAGCTGTTTTTT. The full variable domain, in which reference TRBV5-1 and TRBJ2-2 provide the parts outside the CDR3, is KAGVTQTPRYLIKTRGQQVTLSCSPISGHRSVSWYQQTPGQGLQFLFEYFSETQRNKGNFPGRFSGRQFSNSRSEMNVSTLELGDSALYLCASSSLSRSTGELFFGEGSRLTVL.

The rearrangement joins TRBV25-1 to TRBJ1-2; D might be TRBD1 (6 bases). Germline lookup yields CDR1 MGHDK and CDR2 SYGVNS. Trimming removed 4 bases at V and 7 bases at J, with 16 bases between. This CDR3 has 14 amino acids. DNA for the CDR3: TGTGCCAGCAGTGGGGAAAGGACAGTCGGTGGCTACACCTTC. Its translation is CASSGERTVGGYTF.

The rearrangement uses TRBV5-1 and TRBJ1-1; D ambiguous. Germline lookup yields CDR1 SGHRS and CDR2 YFSETQ. The CDR3 extends over 13 amino acids. Between the trimmed V and J ends, which lost 2 bases and 1 base, there was a span of 6 bases. The CDR3 DNA is TGCGCCAGCAGCTTTACAGCGAACACTGAAGCTTTCTTT. Protein: CASSFTANTEAFF.

This rearrangement joins TRBV11-3 to TRBJ1-5; D not resolved. The CDR3 runs 14 residues. CDR1 and CDR2 from the germline V gene are SGHNT and YENEEA. The V end lost 7 bases, the J end lost 7 bases, and 17 bases lay between the germline ends. CDR3 residues: CASKNLEGSQPQHF. In DNA, the CDR3 is TGTGCCAGCAAAAATTTGGAGGGTTCCCAGCCCCAGCATTTT. Complete variable domain (other parts from reference TRBV11-3 and TRBJ1-5): EAGVVQSPRYKIIEKKQPVAFWCNPISGHNTLYWYLQNLGQGPELLIRYENEEAVDDSQLPKDRFSAERLKGVDSTLKIQPAELGDSAVYLCASKNLEGSQPQHFGDGTRLSIL.

The V and J genes are TRBV27 and TRBJ1-1, with TRBD1 identical over 7 bases. The V gene end was trimmed by 2 bases and the J gene end by 0 bases; junction bases not matched to a gene: 3. Germline loops: CDR1 MNHEY, CDR2 SMNVEV (reference sequence). This CDR3 has 15 amino acids. CDR3 in amino acids: CASSLTGQMNTEAFF. DNA for the CDR3: TGTGCCAGCAGTTTAACGGGACAGATGAACACTGAAGCTTTCTTT.

The chain employs TRBV13 and TRBJ1-4, with 11 bases lining up with TRBD1. Trimming at V came to 4 bases and at J to 2 bases, leaving 6 bases not matched to a gene. In germline, CDR1 is PRHDT, CDR2 FYEKMQ (reference sequence). The CDR3 has 17 amino acids. DNA of the CDR3: TGTGCCAGCAGCTCGGACAGGGGGCTTGGCACTAATGAAAAACTGTTTTTT. Encoded protein: CASSSDRGLGTNEKLFF.

This chain joins TRBV6-4 and TRBJ1-5, with a weak D call TRBD1 (5 bases). The CDR3 has 11 residues. Germline-derived CDR1 and CDR2 are MRHNA and SNTAGT. The germline V and J ends were trimmed by 11 bases and 9 bases, with 14 bases remaining between them. The chain's CDR3 is CAANARGPQHF. In DNA form, the CDR3 reads TGTGCCGCTAACGCTAGGGGGCCCCAGCATTTT.

The gene calls are TRBV11-2 and TRBJ1-2, with D unresolved. The CDR3 runs 13 residues. Germline CDR1 reads SGHAT; CDR2 reads FQNNGV. Trimming stripped 2 bases from V and 8 bases from J, with 12 bases between. The CDR3: CASSLNRREGYTF. Written as DNA, the CDR3 is TGTGCCAGCAGCTTAAACCGCCGGGAAGGCTACACCTTC.

This clone was seen repeatedly, ten times or more. For the CDR3, the DNA is TGTGCCAGCAGCCCCCGGTCACAGGGGGCAGTCACTGAAGCTTTCTTT. Translated: CASSPRSQGAVTEAFF. The rearrangement uses TRBV3-1 (or the pseudogene TRBV3-2) and TRBJ1-1, with 9 bases identical to TRBD1. The germline V gene encodes CDR1 LGHDT and CDR2 YNNKEL (reference sequence). Trimming took 4 bases from V and 4 from J; bases not matched to a gene: 10. This CDR3 is built from 16 residues.